The 30 T cell receptor beta chains below come from one sample, sequenced in a study of OX40 agonist ivuxolimab in advanced cancers. The library was obtained by the immunoSEQ multiplex PCR assay. TCRdb retrieved this table from immuneACCESS and kept in-frame rearrangements only. Not all clones are present; in checked studies, unresolved V genes account for under half, and no reason is known for the remainder. Across this sample there are roughly 91,000 clones, with roughly 89% seen only once. The ten largest make up under 0.8% of the sample. The sequences come from CD4+ or CD8+ T cells sorted from blood, collected in a trial of the OX40 agonist ivuxolimab. These receptors were taken from an adult with an advanced solid tumor such as melanoma, head and neck, liver or kidney cancer.

The V and J genes are TRBV4-1 and TRBJ2-7; 9 bases fit TRBD1. Germline V gives CDR1 MGHRA, CDR2 YSYEKL. There are 13 residues in the CDR3. The ends lost 1 base at V and 7 bases at J; junction bases unmatched: 2. The CDR3 sequence is CASSQGQGVEQYF. CDR3 DNA: TGCGCCAGCAGCCAAGGACAGGGGGTGGAGCAGTACTTC.

This clone appeared a few times. This sequence joins TRBV10-3 and TRBJ1-5; perhaps TRBD1 as D (5 bases). The germline V gene has CDR1 ENHRY and CDR2 SYGVKD. The CDR3 sequence is 14 residues long. V was shortened by 10 bases and J by 8 bases, with 21 bases between the two germline ends. In DNA form, the CDR3 reads TGTGCCACCCGCCCCGGGGCTCCTGAGGAGCCCCAGCATTTT. This sequence encodes CATRPGAPEEPQHF.

The rearrangement joins TRBV10-1 to TRBJ2-3; D uncertain. Deletions cut 2 bases from V and 1 base from J, with 10 bases between. Germline V lookup: CDR1 WNHNN, CDR2 SYGVQD (reference sequence). This CDR3 is 15 amino acids long. CDR3 sequence reads: CASSERGGRTDTQYF. DNA for the CDR3: TGCGCCAGCAGTGAGCGTGGCGGCCGCACAGATACGCAGTATTTT.

The chain carries TRBV23-1 and TRBJ2-6; D is perhaps TRBD1 (7 bases). TRBV23-1 is an open reading frame, and its role is uncertain. V was clipped by 4 bases and J by 0 bases, with 16 bases between them. This CDR3 is built from 18 residues. CDR3 sequence: CASSPPRQGGSGANVLTF. CDR3 nucleotides: TGCGCCAGCAGTCCCCCCCGACAGGGAGGCTCTGGGGCCAACGTCCTGACTTTC.

The CDR3 sequence: CASSLVGTGVFTFNEKLFF. CDR3 in DNA: TGTGCCAGCAGCTTAGTAGGGACAGGGGTCTTTACCTTTAATGAAAAACTGTTTTTT. The chain couples TRBV7-2 to TRBJ1-4; 10 nucleotides match TRBD1. J lost 4 bases, V lost 1 base, and 12 bases had no gene match. CDR1 is SGHTA, CDR2 FQGNSA, per germline. CDR3 length: 19 amino acids.

The chain carries TRBV7-9 and TRBJ2-1, with 7 positions matching TRBD2. Germline CDR1 SEHNR, CDR2 FQNEAQ (reference sequence). This CDR3 comprises 15 residues. V lost 4 bases to trimming and J lost 3 bases; unmatched junction nucleotides: 6. The CDR3 DNA reads TGTGCCAGCAGCTCCTTGGGGGGGGGCTACAATGAGCAGTTCTTC. It encodes CASSSLGGGYNEQFF.

The rearrangement uses TRBV27 and TRBJ2-5; a possible D gene is TRBD1 (6 bases). The V gene lost 6 bases and the J gene lost 4 bases, with 18 bases spanning the gap. Germline-derived CDR1 and CDR2 are MNHEY and SMNVEV (reference sequence). The CDR3 consists of 15 residues. In nucleotides, the CDR3 is TGTGCCAGCAGACCACAGGGATCGAGGGGAGAGACCCAGTACTTC. It translates to CASRPQGSRGETQYF.

J is TRBJ1-1 and V is TRBV18; maybe TRBD1 (5 bases). From germline, CDR1 is KGHSH and CDR2 LQKENI. The CDR3 length is 15 residues. The V end lost 3 bases, the J end lost 7 bases, and 18 bases lay between the germline ends. This CDR3 is CASSPSGTSPGEAFF. CDR3 sequence (DNA): TGTGCCAGCTCACCTTCCGGGACCTCTCCGGGTGAAGCTTTCTTT.

This sequence joins TRBV6-6 and TRBJ2-1; possibly TRBD1 for D (5 bases). The CDR3 consists of 13 residues. Germline V lookup: CDR1 MNHNY, CDR2 SVGAGI (reference sequence). V dropped 5 bases and J dropped 9 bases, with 14 bases sitting between them. Here the CDR3 DNA reads TGTGCCAGCAGTGGATACCAGGGCACTGAGCAGTTCTTC. It translates to CASSGYQGTEQFF.

J is TRBJ1-4 and V is TRBV28; 9 positions agree with TRBD1. The V segment lost 5 bases and the J segment 7 bases; nucleotides outside the gene matches: 5. In germline, CDR1 is MDHEN, CDR2 SYDVKM. The CDR3 covers 14 residues. CDR3 protein: CASSPGQGREKLFF. In DNA form, the CDR3 reads TGTGCCAGCAGTCCCGGACAGGGGCGTGAAAAACTGTTTTTT.

The chain carries TRBV9 and TRBJ1-4; weak D call: TRBD1 (6 bases). The germline CDR1 and CDR2 sequences are SGDLS and YYNGEE. The CDR3 consists of 15 residues. V gave up 4 bases and J gave up 4 bases, with 14 bases separating them. The CDR3: CASSFTGTRNEKLFF. The CDR3 DNA reads TGTGCCAGCAGCTTCACGGGGACACGTAATGAAAAACTGTTTTTT.

The V call is TRBV28, the J call TRBJ2-1; D unclear. Between the trimmed V and J ends, which lost 6 bases and 1 base, there was a span of 16 bases. The CDR3 runs to 16 residues. Germline CDR1 reads MDHEN; CDR2 reads SYDVKM. The CDR3 DNA is TGTGCCAGCAGACCGGCCCCACCATGGTCCTACAATGAGCAGTTCTTC. It encodes CASRPAPPWSYNEQFF.

V usage is TRBV11-3 and J usage is TRBJ2-1; 8 bases match TRBD1. The CDR3 loop spans 15 amino acids. Germline V gene lookup returns CDR1 SGHNT and CDR2 YENEEA. V lost 7 bases to trimming and J lost 0 bases; unmatched junction nucleotides: 5. The CDR3 spells CASTKDRASYNEQFF. The CDR3 DNA follows: TGTGCCAGCACCAAGGACAGGGCCTCCTACAATGAGCAGTTCTTC.

The chain is built from TRBV27 and TRBJ2-2; D may correspond to TRBD1 or TRBD2 (5 bases each). Germline CDR1 and CDR2: MNHEY and SMNVEV (reference sequence). The CDR3 spans 15 residues. Trimming removed 2 bases from V and 4 bases from J, with 11 bases in between. DNA of the CDR3: TGTGCCAGCAGTTTACTGAGGGGTTCCACCGGGGAGCTGTTTTTT. Its protein product is CASSLLRGSTGELFF.

The V and J genes are TRBV5-1 and TRBJ2-1; 10 positions agree with TRBD2. The germline gives CDR1 SGHRS, CDR2 YFSETQ. V was pared by 1 base and J by 10 bases, with 8 bases of the junction left unmatched. The CDR3 is 15 residues long. In nucleotides, the CDR3 is TGCGCCAGCAGCTTGCAGCGGGGGGGCCTCGACGAGCAGTTCTTC. Translated, it gives CASSLQRGGLDEQFF.

This clone was observed a few times. This chain links TRBV11-2 with TRBJ1-1; the match to TRBD1 covers 9 bases. This CDR3 has 14 amino acids. Germline CDR1 reads SGHAT; CDR2 reads FQNNGV. V was clipped by 3 bases and J by 5 bases; unmatched bases: 4. CDR3 in DNA: TGTGCCAGCAGCTTCAACAGGGGGCCGACTGAAGCTTTCTTT. It yields the protein CASSFNRGPTEAFF.

This chain links TRBV30 with TRBJ1-5, with D tentatively TRBD1 (5 bases). The germline V gene encodes CDR1 GTSNPN and CDR2 SVGIG (reference sequence). The CDR3 runs 16 residues. The ends were cut back, 4 bases at V and 4 bases at J, with 20 bases in the middle. CDR3 protein: CAWTTAGDGRNQPQHF. CDR3 coding DNA: TGTGCCTGGACTACCGCCGGGGACGGTCGAAATCAGCCCCAGCATTTT. Looking up the rest from reference TRBV30 and TRBJ1-5 gives the full variable domain: SQTIHQWPATLVQPVGSPLSLECTVEGTSNPNLYWYRQAAGRGLQLLFYSVGIGQISSEVPQNLSASRPQDRQFILSSKKLLLSDSGFYLCAWTTAGDGRNQPQHFGDGTRLSIL.

The chain combines TRBV6-5 with TRBJ1-6; D possibly corresponds to TRBD1 (6 bases). With 6 bases removed from V and 2 bases from J, the gap between germline ends came to 11 bases. There are 15 residues in the CDR3. Germline CDR1 and CDR2: MNHEY and SVGAGI. The CDR3 spells CASSHGQTYNSPLHF. CDR3 DNA sequence: TGTGCCAGCAGCCACGGACAGACCTATAATTCACCCCTCCACTTT.

The V gene is TRBV7-2, the J gene TRBJ2-5; the D gene could be TRBD1 or TRBD2 (6 bases each). The CDR3 loop spans 15 amino acids. The V and J ends lost 1 base and 9 bases respectively, with 18 bases between them. CDR1 SGHTA and CDR2 FQGNSA come from the germline V gene. CDR3 loop: CASSLEGGSVGAQYF. CDR3 coding DNA: TGTGCCAGCAGCTTAGAGGGGGGCTCCGTCGGGGCCCAGTACTTC.

This clone was found once. The V gene is TRBV6-5, the J gene TRBJ1-2; TRBD1 matches at 7 bases. Germline V gene data show CDR1 as MNHEY and CDR2 as SVGAGI. With V trimmed by 5 bases and J by 4 bases, 7 bases remained unmatched. This CDR3 region has 14 residues. CDR3 coding DNA: TGTGCCAGCAGTAAGGGTTCAGGGGGCTATGGCTACACCTTC. It translates to CASSKGSGGYGYTF.

This rearrangement joins TRBV7-9 to TRBJ2-3, with D perhaps matching TRBD1 or TRBD2 (5 bases each). This CDR3 contains 15 residues. Germline CDR1 and CDR2: SEHNR and FQNEAQ (reference sequence). V was shortened by 0 bases and J by 4 bases, with 11 bases between the two germline ends. The CDR3 nucleotides are TGTGCCAGCAGCTTAGCGGGACGGGGATCAGATACGCAGTATTTT. This sequence encodes CASSLAGRGSDTQYF.

The chain joins TRBV19 to TRBJ1-4, with 7 bases lining up with TRBD1. The CDR3 sequence is 14 residues long. The V gene's germline CDR1 is LNHDA and CDR2 SQIVND (reference sequence). Trimming removed 7 bases from V and 5 bases from J; junction bases left unmatched: 7. The CDR3 DNA sequence: TGTGCCAGTAATAATAGGGGACAGAATGAAAAACTGTTTTTT. It specifies CASNNRGQNEKLFF. The whole variable domain, filled in from reference TRBV19 and TRBJ1-4, reads DGGITQSPKYLFRKEGQNVTLSCEQNLNHDAMYWYRQDPGQGLRLIYYSQIVNDFQKGDIAEGYSVSREKKESFPLTVTSAQKNPTAFYLCASNNRGQNEKLFFGSGTQLSVL.

V is TRBV7-9 and J is TRBJ1-5; 8 bases agree with TRBD1. The CDR3 is made up of 15 amino acids. V lost 5 bases to trimming and J lost 5 bases; unmatched junction nucleotides: 8. The germline gives CDR1 SEHNR, CDR2 FQNEAQ (reference sequence). The CDR3 DNA reads as TGTGCCAGCAGCCGAGGGACAGGTGAAGATCAGCCCCAGCATTTT. It is translated as CASSRGTGEDQPQHF.

The chain uses TRBV10-3 and TRBJ2-1, with D possibly TRBD1 on 6 matching bases. The germline gives CDR1 ENHRY, CDR2 SYGVKD. This CDR3 has 14 residues. V lost 6 bases and J 5 bases, leaving 14 bases between the germline ends. The CDR3 reads CAIRSTGTDNEQFF. CDR3 coding DNA: TGTGCCATCAGGTCGACAGGAACCGACAATGAGCAGTTCTTC.

This sequence joins TRBV18 and TRBJ1-5; 10 bases match TRBD1. The CDR3 consists of 18 residues. Germline values: CDR1 KGHSH, CDR2 LQKENI. After removal of 5 bases from V and 0 bases from J, the junction contained 10 bases not matched to a gene. CDR3 DNA sequence: TGTGCCAGCTCAACAGGACAGGGGGAGTTTTATAGCAATCAGCCCCAGCATTTT. It translates to CASSTGQGEFYSNQPQHF.

This clone was recorded a few times. The gene calls are TRBV12-5 and TRBJ1-4, with D unresolved. The V and J ends lost 6 bases and 7 bases respectively, with 9 bases between them. The CDR3 length is 12 residues. Germline V gene sequence: CDR1 LGHNT, CDR2 FRNRAP. The CDR3 coding sequence is TGTGCTAGTGGAGTCGCGGTTGAAAAACTGTTTTTT. Amino acids: CASGVAVEKLFF.

The chain joins TRBV7-6 to TRBJ2-5; D remains unclear. Trimming removed 5 bases from V and 1 base from J, with 5 bases in between. The CDR3 is made up of 12 amino acids. The germline CDR1 and CDR2 sequences are SGHVS and FNYEAQ. The CDR3 DNA follows: TGTGCCAGCAGCCGCCTCCAAGAGACCCAGTACTTC. This encodes CASSRLQETQYF.

CDR3 bases: TGTGCCAGCAGCTCAACTAGCGGGGGGGCCTACGAGCAGTACTTC. It yields the protein CASSSTSGGAYEQYF. The rearrangement uses TRBV7-2 and TRBJ2-7; 13 bases line up with TRBD2. CDR3 length: 15 residues. Losses at the gene ends were 4 bases for V and 2 bases for J; bases not matched to a gene: 2. CDR1 SGHTA and CDR2 FQGNSA come from the germline V gene.

The chain joins TRBV25-1 to TRBJ2-5; TRBD2 matches at 10 bases. The length of the CDR3 is 17 residues. From germline, CDR1 is MGHDK and CDR2 SYGVNS. Unmatched junction bases numbered 7, after V lost 2 bases and J lost 1 base. CDR3 nucleotide sequence: TGTGCCAGCAGTGAAAGAGGGGCTAGCGGGGGCCAAGAGACCCAGTACTTC. This translates into CASSERGASGGQETQYF.

The chain employs TRBV28 and TRBJ2-7, with 9 bases aligning to TRBD1. The CDR3 spans 18 residues. The V gene end was trimmed by 3 bases and the J gene end by 4 bases; junction bases not matched to a gene: 16. Germline V lookup: CDR1 MDHEN, CDR2 SYDVKM. The CDR3 DNA sequence: TGTGCCAGCAGTTTCTACCCCAGCCGGGACAGGGCTTCGTACGAGCAGTACTTC. Protein product: CASSFYPSRDRASYEQYF. Using reference TRBV28 and TRBJ2-7 for the parts outside the CDR3, the full variable domain is DVKVTQSSRYLVKRTGEKVFLECVQDMDHENMFWYRQDPGLGLRLIYFSYDVKMKEKGDIPEGYSVSREKKERFSLILESASTNQTSMYLCASSFYPSRDRASYEQYFGPGTRLTVT.